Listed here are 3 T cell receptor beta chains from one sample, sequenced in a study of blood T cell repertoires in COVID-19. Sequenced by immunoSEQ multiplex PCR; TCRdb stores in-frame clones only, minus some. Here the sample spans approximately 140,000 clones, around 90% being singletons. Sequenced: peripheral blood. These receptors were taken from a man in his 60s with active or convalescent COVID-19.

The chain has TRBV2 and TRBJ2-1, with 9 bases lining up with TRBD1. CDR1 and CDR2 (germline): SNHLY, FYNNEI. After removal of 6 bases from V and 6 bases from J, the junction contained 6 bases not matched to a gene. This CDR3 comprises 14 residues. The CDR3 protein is CASRRTTGGNEQFF. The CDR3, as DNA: TGTGCCAGCAGGAGGACGACAGGGGGCAATGAGCAGTTCTTC.

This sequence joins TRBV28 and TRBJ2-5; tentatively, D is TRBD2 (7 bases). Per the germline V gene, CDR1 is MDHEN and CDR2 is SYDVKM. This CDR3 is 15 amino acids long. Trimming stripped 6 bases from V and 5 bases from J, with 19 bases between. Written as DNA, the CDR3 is TGTGCCAGCAGGCGGAGGGGGGGTTCAAGGGAGACCCAGTACTTC. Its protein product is CASRRRGGSRETQYF.

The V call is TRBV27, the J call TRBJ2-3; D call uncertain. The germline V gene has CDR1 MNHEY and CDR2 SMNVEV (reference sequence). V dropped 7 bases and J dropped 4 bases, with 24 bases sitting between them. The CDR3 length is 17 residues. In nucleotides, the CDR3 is TGTGCCAGCAAAATGTCGGAGCGCCCCCCGGGTGCAGATACGCAGTATTTT. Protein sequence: CASKMSERPPGADTQYF.